This TCR beta chain is drawn from a study of blood T cell repertoires in COVID-19. About the research overall: T cells, B-cell-depleted T cells, or PBMCs supplied cDNA or gDNA.

As processed by the authors: Reference gene primer amplification yielded estimated nucleated cell counts. The assay was immunoSEQ multiplex PCR, and TCRdb's table has in-frame clones only and misses some. That table gives V, J and clone size, and the DNA gave D and trimming. The repertoire holds about 150,000 clones, with roughly three quarters as singletons. This CDR3 has 15 amino acids. Germline-derived CDR1 and CDR2 are SGHDN and FVKESK. Unmatched junction bases numbered 4, after V lost 4 bases and J lost 2 bases. The receptor was isolated from a woman in her 70s with COVID-19, enrolled during active disease. The V call is TRBV14, the J call TRBJ2-3; TRBD2 matches 9 bases. Sequencing was done on a sample of peripheral blood. The CDR3 loop reads CASSPRLAATDTQYF. The DNA of the CDR3 is TGTGCCAGCAGCCCGAGACTAGCGGCCACAGATACGCAGTATTTT.